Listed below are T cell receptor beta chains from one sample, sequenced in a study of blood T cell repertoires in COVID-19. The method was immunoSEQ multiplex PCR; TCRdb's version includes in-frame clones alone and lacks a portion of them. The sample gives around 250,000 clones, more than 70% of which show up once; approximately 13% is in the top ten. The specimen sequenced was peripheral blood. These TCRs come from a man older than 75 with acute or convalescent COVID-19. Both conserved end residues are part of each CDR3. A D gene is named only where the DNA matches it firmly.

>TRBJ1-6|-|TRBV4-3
CASSQEVGQTSPLHF
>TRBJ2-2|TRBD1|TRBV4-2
CASSQEQQGANTGELFF
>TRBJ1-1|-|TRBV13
CASSGNDRKNTEAFF
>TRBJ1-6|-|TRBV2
CASSEVGGANSPLHF
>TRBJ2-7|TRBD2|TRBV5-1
CASSTLGLAEPYEQYF
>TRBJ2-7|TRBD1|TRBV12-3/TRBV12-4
CASSRDRGYEQYF
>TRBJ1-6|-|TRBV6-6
CASSPPRAVRDSYNSPLHF
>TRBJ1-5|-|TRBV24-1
CATSDSGLDQPQHF
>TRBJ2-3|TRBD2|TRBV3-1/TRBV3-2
CASSQEARLAGLTDTQYF
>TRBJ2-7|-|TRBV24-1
CATSGHPSYEQYF
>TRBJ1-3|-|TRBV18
CASSLSSVLSGNTIYF
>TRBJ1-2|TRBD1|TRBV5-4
CASSLAGQGAYGYTF
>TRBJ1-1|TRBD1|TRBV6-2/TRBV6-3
CASSWGQRETEAFF
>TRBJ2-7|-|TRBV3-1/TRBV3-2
CASSHSSEQYF
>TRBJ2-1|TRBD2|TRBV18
CASSRGLAPEQFF
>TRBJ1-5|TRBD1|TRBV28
CASTEGGIKPQHF
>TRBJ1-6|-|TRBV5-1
CASSSEGHSNSPLHF
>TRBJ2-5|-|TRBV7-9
CASSQDSWLAQYF
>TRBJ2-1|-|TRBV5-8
CASTTRNRAEVNEQFF
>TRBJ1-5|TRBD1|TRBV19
CASSRDRDSNQPQHF
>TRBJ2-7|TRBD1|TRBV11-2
CASSLGRGPYEQYF
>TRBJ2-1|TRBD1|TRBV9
CASSFGQGPYNEQFF
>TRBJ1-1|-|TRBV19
CASSPRPGATEAFF
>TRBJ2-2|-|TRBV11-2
CASSLGSGGELFF
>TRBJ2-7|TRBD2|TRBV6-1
CASSGTLGGPSSFYEQYF
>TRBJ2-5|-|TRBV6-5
CASTPRVRETQYF
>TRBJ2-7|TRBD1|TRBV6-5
CASSYRWTGTYEQYF
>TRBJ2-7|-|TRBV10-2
CASSPGENEQYF
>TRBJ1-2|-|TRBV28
CASSWARGYTF
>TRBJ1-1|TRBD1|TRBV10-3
CAISAGTDTEAFF
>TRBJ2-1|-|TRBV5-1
CASSLDGSAGGNEQFF
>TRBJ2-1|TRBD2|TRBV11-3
CASSLELAGGNEQFF
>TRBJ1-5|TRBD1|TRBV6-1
CASMGTGTYQPQHF
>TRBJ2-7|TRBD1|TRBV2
CASRDRGGNYEQYF
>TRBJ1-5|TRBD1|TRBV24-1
CATSDPRQGNSNQPQHF
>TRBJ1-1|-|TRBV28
CASSPLTRAFF
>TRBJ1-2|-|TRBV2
CARGWTLANYGYTF
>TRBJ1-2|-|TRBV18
CASSPDKNYGYTF
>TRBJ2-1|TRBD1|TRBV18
CASSGTGGNEQFF
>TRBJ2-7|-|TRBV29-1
CSVDLGGRYEQYF
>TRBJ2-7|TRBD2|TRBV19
CASSIQLAGGSYEQYF
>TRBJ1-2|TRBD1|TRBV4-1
CASSPRDRDYGYTF
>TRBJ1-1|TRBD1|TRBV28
CASTPGGPGVEAFF
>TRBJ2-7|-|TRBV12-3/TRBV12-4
CASSPSSYEQYF
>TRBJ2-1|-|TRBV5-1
CASSLRGPDTEQFF
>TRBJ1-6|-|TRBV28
CASSPQVSPLHF
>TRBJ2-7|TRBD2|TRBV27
CASSLTSGPYEQYF
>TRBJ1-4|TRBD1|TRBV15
CATSTRTGSEKLFF
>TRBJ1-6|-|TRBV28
CASSLGQKNSPLHF
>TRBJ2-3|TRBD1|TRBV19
CASSPRDRGTDTQYF
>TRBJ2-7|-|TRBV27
CASSSQGYEQYF
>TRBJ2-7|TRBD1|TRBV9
CASSLDREYEQYF
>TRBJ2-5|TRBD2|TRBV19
CASSSNPLASGRASGETQYF
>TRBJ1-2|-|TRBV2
CASSEALRGAGGYTF
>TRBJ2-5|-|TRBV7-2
CASSLGGQHQETQYF